The 20 T cell receptor beta chains below all came from one sample that was sequenced in a study of shared clonotypes between healthy human individuals (dated by TCRdb to about 2020). To prepare the library, the immunoSEQ multiplex PCR assay was applied. Entries here come from immuneACCESS through TCRdb and include only in-frame sequences with V and J called. Some clones fail to appear in such tables; in the studies checked, an unresolved V gene covers under half of the shortfall, and the cause of the remainder is unknown. This sample has approximately 340,000 clones in its table, and more than 60% of those were observed once. The top ten hold about 10% of the sample. Sequencing input: memory CD4+ T cells sorted from blood. This sample's cell subset or site label indicates: CD45RA-negative fraction. These receptors were obtained from a man aged 25 to 40 in good health.

V gene TRBV7-3 combines with J gene TRBJ2-3; weak D call: TRBD2 (6 bases). The germline gives CDR1 SGHTA, CDR2 FQGTGA. The germline V and J ends were trimmed by 4 bases and 2 bases, with 10 bases remaining between them. The CDR3 runs to 14 residues. CDR3 protein: CASSSRETTDTQYF. The CDR3 DNA reads as TGTGCCAGCAGCTCCCGGGAGACCACAGATACGCAGTATTTT.

The V and J genes are TRBV6-1 and TRBJ2-7, with D possibly TRBD1 on 5 matching bases. The V and J ends lost 0 bases and 3 bases respectively, with 9 bases between them. This CDR3 spans 14 amino acids. The germline gives CDR1 MNHNS, CDR2 SASEGT. The chain's CDR3 is CASSEAGVGYEQYF. DNA of the CDR3: TGTGCCAGCAGTGAAGCAGGGGTCGGCTACGAGCAGTACTTC.

This chain joins TRBV19 and TRBJ1-2, with a weak D call TRBD1 (5 bases). The V end was cut by 4 bases, the J end by 8 bases, with 26 bases between. Germline V gives CDR1 LNHDA, CDR2 SQIVND (reference sequence). CDR3 size: 17 residues. The chain's CDR3 is CASSRWPRRRPWGGYTF. The CDR3 DNA sequence: TGTGCCAGTAGTAGATGGCCGAGACGGCGACCATGGGGGGGCTACACCTTC.

The chain employs TRBV28 and TRBJ2-7; maybe TRBD1 (6 bases). V was cut by 9 bases and J by 6 bases, with 18 bases left in between. The CDR3 spans 13 residues. Germline-derived CDR1 and CDR2 are MDHEN and SYDVKM. Here the CDR3 DNA reads TGTGCCAGTCGTCCGGGACAAGGGGGCGAGCAGTACTTC. As protein: CASRPGQGGEQYF. The full variable domain, with the rest looked up from reference TRBV28 and TRBJ2-7, is DVKVTQSSRYLVKRTGEKVFLECVQDMDHENMFWYRQDPGLGLRLIYFSYDVKMKEKGDIPEGYSVSREKKERFSLILESASTNQTSMYLCASRPGQGGEQYFGPGTRLTVT.

The sample holds one count of this clone. J is TRBJ2-7 and V is TRBV19; tentatively, D is TRBD1 (5 bases). With 3 bases removed from V and 0 bases from J, the gap between germline ends came to 9 bases. Germline values: CDR1 LNHDA, CDR2 SQIVND (reference sequence). This CDR3 has 14 amino acids. The CDR3 is CASSINRNSYEQYF. As DNA, the CDR3 is TGTGCCAGTAGTATTAACAGGAACTCCTACGAGCAGTACTTC.

The V and J genes are TRBV9 and TRBJ1-5; no firm D call. V was shortened by 6 bases and J by 5 bases, with 0 bases between the two germline ends. The CDR3 is made up of 9 amino acids. Looked up from germline, CDR1 is SGDLS and CDR2 is YYNGEE. The CDR3 sequence: CASNQPQHF. The DNA for the CDR3 is TGTGCCAGCAATCAGCCCCAGCATTTT.

The CDR3 protein is CASSLPSPGLAGRTGELFF. DNA for the CDR3: TGTGCCAGCAGCTTACCAAGTCCGGGACTAGCGGGTCGAACCGGGGAGCTGTTTTTT. The chain links TRBV11-3 to TRBJ2-2; 12 bases match TRBD2. Germline values: CDR1 SGHNT, CDR2 YENEEA. The CDR3 covers 19 residues. V trimming: 2 bases; J trimming: 5 bases; junction bases outside the gene matches: 12.

Note on this clone: It may be a read error: a sequence one base away is much more abundant. The genes are TRBV7-2 and TRBJ1-5, with 10 bases aligning to TRBD1. The CDR3 spans 14 residues. V was clipped by 4 bases and J by 15 bases; unmatched bases: 12. CDR1 is SGHTA, CDR2 FQGNSA, per germline. The CDR3 bases are TGTGCCAGCAGCTCCCGGGACAGGGGTTTCACATGGCATTTT. Residues: CASSSRDRGFTWHF.

The chain is built from TRBV9 and TRBJ1-5; 8 positions agree with TRBD1. Germline assignment: CDR1 SGDLS and CDR2 YYNGEE. Trimming at V came to 2 bases and at J to 4 bases, leaving 5 bases not matched to a gene. The CDR3 runs to 15 residues. The CDR3 protein is CASSVSGQENQPQHF. For the CDR3, the DNA is TGTGCCAGCAGCGTCTCGGGACAGGAAAATCAGCCCCAGCATTTT.

The chain recombines TRBV19 with TRBJ1-3; 8 bases match TRBD1. The CDR3 spans 16 residues. V shed 5 bases, J shed 1 base, and the junction held 7 bases outside the gene matches. The germline V gene encodes CDR1 LNHDA and CDR2 SQIVND (reference sequence). The CDR3 loop reads CASSPDRVLSGNTIYF. CDR3 DNA sequence: TGTGCCAGTAGTCCGGACAGGGTATTATCTGGAAACACCATATATTTT.

The chain carries TRBV7-9 and TRBJ2-2, with 14 bases that match TRBD2. In germline, CDR1 is SEHNR, CDR2 FQNEAQ (reference sequence). Losses at the gene ends were 4 bases for V and 6 bases for J; bases not matched to a gene: 10. This CDR3 is 18 amino acids long. CDR3 sequence (DNA): TGTGCCAGCAGCTCATGGTTGACTAGCGGGAGGGCCGCCGGGGAGCTGTTTTTT. Protein product: CASSSWLTSGRAAGELFF. Full variable domain (remainder filled in from reference TRBV7-9 and TRBJ2-2): DTGVSQNPRHKITKRGQNVTFRCDPISEHNRLYWYRQTLGQGPEFLTYFQNEAQLEKSRLLSDRFSAERPKGSFSTLEIQRTEQGDSAMYLCASSSWLTSGRAAGELFFGEGSRLTVL.

The chain uses TRBV4-1 and TRBJ2-2; the D gene is possibly TRBD1 (5 bases). V lost 1 base and J lost 6, with 12 bases in between. The CDR3 covers 15 residues. Germline CDR1 MGHRA, CDR2 YSYEKL. CDR3 nucleotide sequence: TGCGCCAGCAGCCAAGTATCCCAGGGATCCGGGGAGCTGTTTTTT. It encodes CASSQVSQGSGELFF.

The chain joins TRBV5-6 to TRBJ1-5; D perhaps matches TRBD1 (5 bases). V was pared by 1 base and J by 4 bases, with 15 bases between. Germline-derived CDR1 and CDR2 are SGHDT and YYEEEE. The CDR3 length is 16 residues. The CDR3 reads CASSLRLPGRNQPQHF. The CDR3, as DNA: TGTGCCAGCAGCTTGCGTCTCCCGGGACGTAATCAGCCCCAGCATTTT.

The chain combines TRBV2 with TRBJ1-1, with a tentative D call TRBD1 (5 bases). Trimming took 7 bases from V and 1 from J, leaving 10 bases between them. The CDR3 loop spans 13 amino acids. From germline, CDR1 is SNHLY and CDR2 FYNNEI. Written as DNA, the CDR3 is TGTGCCAGCACCACCCAGGGGAACACTGAAGCTTTCTTT. It translates to CASTTQGNTEAFF.

This clone came up once. V usage is TRBV2 and J usage is TRBJ1-1; the D is unclear. The CDR3 contains 11 residues. Per the germline V gene, CDR1 is SNHLY and CDR2 is FYNNEI. Trimming left V 10 bases short and J 1 base short, with 7 bases between. The CDR3 protein is CATLRNTEAFF. The CDR3 DNA reads as TGTGCCACCCTAAGGAACACTGAAGCTTTCTTT.

The genes are TRBV6-5 and TRBJ2-3, with TRBD1 identical over 7 bases. The V gene end was trimmed by 8 bases and the J gene end by 7 bases; junction bases not matched to a gene: 15. The CDR3 is made up of 15 amino acids. Germline assignment: CDR1 MNHEY and CDR2 SVGAGI. CDR3 sequence (DNA): TGTGCCAGCGCCAATCCGGGACAGAGGACACATACGCAGTATTTT. Residues: CASANPGQRTHTQYF.

This clone occurred a few times. The V and J genes are TRBV19 and TRBJ2-2, with 7 positions matching TRBD1. Germline loops: CDR1 LNHDA, CDR2 SQIVND (reference sequence). The CDR3 loop spans 15 amino acids. V lost 3 bases, J lost 7 bases, and 8 bases stayed unmatched. CDR3 bases: TGTGCCAGTAGTATCCAGCGGACAGGAGGCGGGGAGCTGTTTTTT. This translates into CASSIQRTGGGELFF.

The J gene is TRBJ2-1, the V gene TRBV10-1; possibly TRBD2 for D (5 bases). The ends were cut back, 3 bases at V and 0 bases at J, with 12 bases in the middle. CDR1 is WNHNN and CDR2 is SYGVQD in the germline V gene (reference sequence). CDR3 length equals 16 residues. The CDR3 nucleotides read TGCGCCAGCAGTGACCGAGCTAGCTTCTCCTACAATGAGCAGTTCTTC. It specifies CASSDRASFSYNEQFF.

The chain combines TRBV6-1 with TRBJ1-6; no clear D gene. V lost 1 base to trimming and J lost 7 bases, with 11 bases between them. CDR1 is MNHNS, CDR2 SASEGT, per germline. The CDR3 consists of 15 residues. Here the CDR3 DNA reads TGTGCCAGCAGTGAAGTAGTTCCTGCGAATTCACCCCTCCACTTT. Amino acid sequence: CASSEVVPANSPLHF.

This clone was detected only once. The V call is TRBV6-1, the J call TRBJ2-5, with no clear D. V lost 6 bases and J lost 7, with 6 bases in between. This CDR3 has 10 amino acids. Per the germline V gene, CDR1 is MNHNS and CDR2 is SASEGT. The CDR3 DNA sequence: TGTGCCAGCAGGCTGGCGACCCAGTACTTC. This encodes CASRLATQYF.